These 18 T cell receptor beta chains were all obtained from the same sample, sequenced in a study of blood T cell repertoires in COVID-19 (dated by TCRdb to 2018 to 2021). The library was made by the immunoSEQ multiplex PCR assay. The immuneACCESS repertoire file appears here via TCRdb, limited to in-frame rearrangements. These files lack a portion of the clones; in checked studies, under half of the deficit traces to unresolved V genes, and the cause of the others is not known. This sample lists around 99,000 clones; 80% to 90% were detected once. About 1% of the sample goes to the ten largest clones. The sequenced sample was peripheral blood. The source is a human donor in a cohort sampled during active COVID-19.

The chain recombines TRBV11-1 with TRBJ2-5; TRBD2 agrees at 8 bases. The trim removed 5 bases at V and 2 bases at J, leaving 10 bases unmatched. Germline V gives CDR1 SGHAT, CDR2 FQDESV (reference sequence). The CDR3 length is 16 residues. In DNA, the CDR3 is TGTGCCAGCAGCGCTCAGAGCGGGGGACCTCAAGAGACCCAGTACTTC. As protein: CASSAQSGGPQETQYF.

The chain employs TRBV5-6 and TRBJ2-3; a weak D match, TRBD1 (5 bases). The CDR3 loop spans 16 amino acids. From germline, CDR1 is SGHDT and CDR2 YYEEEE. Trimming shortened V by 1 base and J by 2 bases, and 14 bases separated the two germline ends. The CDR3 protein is CASSLPRQKNTDTQYF. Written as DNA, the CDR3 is TGTGCCAGCAGCTTGCCGAGACAGAAAAACACAGATACGCAGTATTTT.

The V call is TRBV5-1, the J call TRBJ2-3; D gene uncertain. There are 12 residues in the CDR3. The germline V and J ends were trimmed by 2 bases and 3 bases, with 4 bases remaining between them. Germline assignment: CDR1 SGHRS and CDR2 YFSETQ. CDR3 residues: CASSLQTDTQYF. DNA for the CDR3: TGCGCCAGCAGCTTACAAACAGATACGCAGTATTTT.

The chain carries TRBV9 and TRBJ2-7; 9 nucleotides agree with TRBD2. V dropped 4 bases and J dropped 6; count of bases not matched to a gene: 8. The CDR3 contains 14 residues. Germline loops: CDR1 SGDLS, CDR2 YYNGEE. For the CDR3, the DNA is TGTGCCAGCAGCCGGACTAGCGCCGCCCTCGAGCAGTACTTC. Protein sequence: CASSRTSAALEQYF.

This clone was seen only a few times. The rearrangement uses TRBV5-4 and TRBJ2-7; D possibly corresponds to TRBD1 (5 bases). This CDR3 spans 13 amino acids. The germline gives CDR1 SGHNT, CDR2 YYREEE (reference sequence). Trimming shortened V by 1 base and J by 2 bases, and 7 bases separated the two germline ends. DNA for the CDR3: TGTGCCAGCAGCTTGCCAGGGCCCTACGAGCAGTACTTC. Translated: CASSLPGPYEQYF.

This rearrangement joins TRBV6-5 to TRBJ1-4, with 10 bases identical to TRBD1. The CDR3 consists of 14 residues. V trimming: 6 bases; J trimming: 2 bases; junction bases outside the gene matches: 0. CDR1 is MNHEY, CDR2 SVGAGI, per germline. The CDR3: CASRDRGTNEKLFF. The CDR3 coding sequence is TGTGCCAGCAGGGACAGGGGGACTAATGAAAAACTGTTTTTT.

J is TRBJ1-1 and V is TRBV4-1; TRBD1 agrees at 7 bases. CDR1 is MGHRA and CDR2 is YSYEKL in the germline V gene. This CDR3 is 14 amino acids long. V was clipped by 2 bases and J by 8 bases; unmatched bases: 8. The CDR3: CASSQRQGFGEAFF. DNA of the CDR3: TGCGCCAGCAGCCAAAGACAGGGATTTGGAGAAGCTTTCTTT.

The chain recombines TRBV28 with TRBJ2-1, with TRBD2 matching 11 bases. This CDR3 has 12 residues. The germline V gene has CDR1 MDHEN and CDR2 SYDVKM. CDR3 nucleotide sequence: TGTGGGGTAGCGGGAGGGACCAATGAGCAGTTCTTC. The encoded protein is CGVAGGTNEQFF. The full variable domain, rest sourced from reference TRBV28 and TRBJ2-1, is DVKVTQSSRYLVKRTGEKVFLECVQDMDHENMFWYRQDPGLGLRLIYFSYDVKMKEKGDIPEGYSVSREKKERFSLILESASTNQTSMYLCGVAGGTNEQFFGPGTRLTVL.

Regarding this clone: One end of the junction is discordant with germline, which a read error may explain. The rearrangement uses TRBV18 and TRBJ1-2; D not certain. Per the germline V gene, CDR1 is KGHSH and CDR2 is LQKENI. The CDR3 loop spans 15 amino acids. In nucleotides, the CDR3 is TGTGCCAGCTTACCAGTAACAGACGCTAACTATGGCTACACCTTC. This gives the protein CASLPVTDANYGYTF.

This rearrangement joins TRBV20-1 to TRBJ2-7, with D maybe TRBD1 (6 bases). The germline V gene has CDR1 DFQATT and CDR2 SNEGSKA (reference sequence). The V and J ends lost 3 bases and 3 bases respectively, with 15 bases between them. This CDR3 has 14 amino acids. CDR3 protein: CSASSGGELYEQYF. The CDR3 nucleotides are TGCAGTGCTAGTTCTGGGGGCGAACTCTACGAGCAGTACTTC.

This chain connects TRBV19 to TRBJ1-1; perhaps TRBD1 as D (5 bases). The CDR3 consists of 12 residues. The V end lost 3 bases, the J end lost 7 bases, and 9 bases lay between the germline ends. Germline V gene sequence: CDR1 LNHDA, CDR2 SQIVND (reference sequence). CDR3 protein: CASSIRGGEAFF. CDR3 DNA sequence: TGTGCCAGTAGTATTAGGGGTGGTGAAGCTTTCTTT.

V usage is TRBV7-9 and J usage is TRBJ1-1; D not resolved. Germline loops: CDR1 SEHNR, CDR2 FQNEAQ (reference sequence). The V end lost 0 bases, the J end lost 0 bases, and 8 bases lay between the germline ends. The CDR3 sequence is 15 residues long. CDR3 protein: CASSLAPPMNTEAFF. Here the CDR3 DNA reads TGTGCCAGCAGCTTAGCGCCACCTATGAACACTGAAGCTTTCTTT.

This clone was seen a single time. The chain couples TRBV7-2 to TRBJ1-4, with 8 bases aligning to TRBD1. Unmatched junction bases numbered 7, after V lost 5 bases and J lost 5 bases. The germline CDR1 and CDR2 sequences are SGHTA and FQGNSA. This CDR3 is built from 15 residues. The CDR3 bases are TGTGCCAGCAGCCTTGGGTCAGGGGGCAATGAAAAACTGTTTTTT. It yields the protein CASSLGSGGNEKLFF.

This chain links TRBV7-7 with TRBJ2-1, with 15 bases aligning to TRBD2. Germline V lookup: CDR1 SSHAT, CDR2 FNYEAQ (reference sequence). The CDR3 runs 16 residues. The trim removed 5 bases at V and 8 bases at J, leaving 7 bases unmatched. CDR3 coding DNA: TGTGCCAGCAGCGTAGGACTAGCGGGAGGGAGCGATGAGCAGTTCTTC. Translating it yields CASSVGLAGGSDEQFF.

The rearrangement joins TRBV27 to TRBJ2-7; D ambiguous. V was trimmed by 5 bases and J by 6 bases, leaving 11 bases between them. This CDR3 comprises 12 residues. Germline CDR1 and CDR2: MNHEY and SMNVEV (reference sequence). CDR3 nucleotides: TGTGCCAGCAGTCCCAGGTTCGGCGAGCAGTACTTC. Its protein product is CASSPRFGEQYF.

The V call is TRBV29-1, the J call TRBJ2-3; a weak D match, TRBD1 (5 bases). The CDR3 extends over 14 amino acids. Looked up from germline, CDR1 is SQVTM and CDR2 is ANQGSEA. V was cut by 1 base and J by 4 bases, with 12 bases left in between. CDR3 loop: CSVEADISPDTQYF. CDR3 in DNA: TGCAGCGTTGAAGCGGACATTAGTCCAGATACGCAGTATTTT.

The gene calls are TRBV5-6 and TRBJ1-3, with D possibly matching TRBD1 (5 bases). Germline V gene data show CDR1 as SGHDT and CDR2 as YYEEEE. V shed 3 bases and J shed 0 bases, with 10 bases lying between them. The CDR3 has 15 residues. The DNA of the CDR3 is TGTGCCAGCAGCTCCGGGGGGTTCTCTGGAAACACCATATATTTT. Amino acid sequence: CASSSGGFSGNTIYF.

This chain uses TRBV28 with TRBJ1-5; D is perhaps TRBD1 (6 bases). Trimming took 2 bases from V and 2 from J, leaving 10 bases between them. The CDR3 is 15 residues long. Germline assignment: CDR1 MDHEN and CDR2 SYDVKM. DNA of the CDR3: TGTGCCAGCAGTTTAGGGGGGGCTCGCAATCAGCCCCAGCATTTT. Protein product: CASSLGGARNQPQHF.